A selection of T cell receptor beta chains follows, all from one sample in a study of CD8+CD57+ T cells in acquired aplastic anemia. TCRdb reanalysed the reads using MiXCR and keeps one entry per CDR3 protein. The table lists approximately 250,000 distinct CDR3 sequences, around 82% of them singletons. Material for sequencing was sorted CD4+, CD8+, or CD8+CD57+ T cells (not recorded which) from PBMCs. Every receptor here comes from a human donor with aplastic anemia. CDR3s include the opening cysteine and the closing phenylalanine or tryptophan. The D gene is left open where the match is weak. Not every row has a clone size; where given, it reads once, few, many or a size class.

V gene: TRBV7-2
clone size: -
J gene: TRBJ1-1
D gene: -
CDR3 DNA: TGTGCCAGCAGCTTACATCTGAAAGGGACAACCCTATCCTTCTTT
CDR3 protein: CASSLHLKGTTLSFF

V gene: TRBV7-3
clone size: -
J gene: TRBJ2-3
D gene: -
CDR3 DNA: TGTGCCAGCAGCTTAACTCCAGGGATGAACACTGAAGCTTTT
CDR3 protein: CASSLTPGMNTEAF

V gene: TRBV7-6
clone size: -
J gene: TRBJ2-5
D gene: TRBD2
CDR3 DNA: TGTGCCAGCACCCTAGGGAGGGTCCACTCTGGGGCCAACTTC
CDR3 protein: CASTLGRVHSGANF

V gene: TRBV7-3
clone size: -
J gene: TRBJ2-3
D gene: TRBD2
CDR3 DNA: TGTGCCAGCACCAGAGCGGGAGGCGCCGTTAAGCAGTATTTT
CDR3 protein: CASTRAGGAVKQYF

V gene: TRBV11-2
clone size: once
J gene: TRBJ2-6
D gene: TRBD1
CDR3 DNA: TGTGCCAGCAGCATAAGACAGGGGGACTCTGGGGCCAACGTCCTGACTTTC
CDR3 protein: CASSIRQGDSGANVLTF

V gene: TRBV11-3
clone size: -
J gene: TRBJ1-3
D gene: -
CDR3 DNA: TGTGCCAGCTCAAGACAGGCCAACGCTGGAAACACCATATATTTT
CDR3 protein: CASSRQANAGNTIYF

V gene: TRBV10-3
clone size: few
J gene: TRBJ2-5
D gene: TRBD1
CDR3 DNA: TGTGCCATCAGTGAGACAGGGGTGGGACAAGAGACCCAGTACTTC
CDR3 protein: CAISETGVGQETQYF

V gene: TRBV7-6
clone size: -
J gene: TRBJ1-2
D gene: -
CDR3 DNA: TGTGCCAGCAGTTCACACAGCGGCAATTTACCCCACGACTACACCTTC
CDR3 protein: CASSSHSGNLPHDYTF

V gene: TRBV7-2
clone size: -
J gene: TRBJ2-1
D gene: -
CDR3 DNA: TGTGCCAGCAGCTTTCAAAGAAACGGGGCGAGCCATGAGCAGTTCTTC
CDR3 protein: CASSFQRNGASHEQFF

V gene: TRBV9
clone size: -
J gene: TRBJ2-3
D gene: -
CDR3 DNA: TGTGCCAGCGGGGAAGCTGGGAAAGATACACACTTTTTT
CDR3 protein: CASGEAGKDTHFF

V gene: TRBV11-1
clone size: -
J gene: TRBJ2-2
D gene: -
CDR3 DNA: TGTGCCAGCAGCCCAGCTCAGACAGGGAACACCGGGGAGCTGTTTTTT
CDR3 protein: CASSPAQTGNTGELFF

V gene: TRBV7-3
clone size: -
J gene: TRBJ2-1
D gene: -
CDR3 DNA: TGCGCCAGCTCAAGACAGGCCAACGCTAAGAATGAGCAGTTCTTC
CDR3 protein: CASSRQANAKNEQFF

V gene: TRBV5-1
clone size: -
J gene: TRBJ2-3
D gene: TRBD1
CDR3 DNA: TGCGCCAGCAGCGAGGACAGGGGTAATTCTACGCAGTATTTT
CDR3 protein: CASSEDRGNSTQYF

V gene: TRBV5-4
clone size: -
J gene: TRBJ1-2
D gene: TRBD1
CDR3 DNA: TGTGCCAGCAGCTTGGCCATTGACAGGGGGCGCCGGGGCTATGGCTACACCTTC
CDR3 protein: CASSLAIDRGRRGYGYTF

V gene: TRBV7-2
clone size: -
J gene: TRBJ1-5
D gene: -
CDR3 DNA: TGTGCCAGCAGCTTAGCGGCAGGCCCCGATAAGCCGCATCATTTT
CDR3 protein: CASSLAAGPDKPHHF

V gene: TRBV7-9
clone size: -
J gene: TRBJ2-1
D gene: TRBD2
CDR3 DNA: TGTGCCAGCAGCTTTCAAGGATGGGGGGGGGACGATGAGTTC
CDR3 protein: CASSFQGWGGDDEF

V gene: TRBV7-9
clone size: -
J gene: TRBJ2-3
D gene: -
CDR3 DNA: TGTGCCAGCAGCCGAAATACAGGAAGCACAGATACGCAGTATTTT
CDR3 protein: CASSRNTGSTDTQYF

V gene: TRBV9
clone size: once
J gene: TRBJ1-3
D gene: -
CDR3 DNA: TGTGCCAGCAGCGTAGGACAGGTTGGGGGCTACACCATATATTTT
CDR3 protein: CASSVGQVGGYTIYF

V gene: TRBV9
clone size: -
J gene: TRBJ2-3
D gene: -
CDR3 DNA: TGTGCCAGCAGCGTGGAGATCATAAACACAGATACGCAGTATTTT
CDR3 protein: CASSVEIINTDTQYF

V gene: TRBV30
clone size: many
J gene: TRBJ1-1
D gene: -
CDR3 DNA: TGTGCCTGGAGTGCCTGGGGGCAGGCTGAAGCTTTCTTT
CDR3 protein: CAWSAWGQAEAFF

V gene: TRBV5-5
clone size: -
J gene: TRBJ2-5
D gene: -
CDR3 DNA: TGTGCCAGCAGCTTGGTAGCGAGCCAAGAGACCCAGTACTTC
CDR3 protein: CASSLVASQETQYF

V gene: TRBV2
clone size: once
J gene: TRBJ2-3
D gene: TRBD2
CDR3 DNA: TGTGCCAGCAGCGGGGGGGGGGAGAGGACAACTACGCCTTTCTTT
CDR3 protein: CASSGGGERTTTPFF

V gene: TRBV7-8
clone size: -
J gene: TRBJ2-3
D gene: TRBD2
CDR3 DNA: TGTGCCAGCAGGTTAGCGGGAACAGACGATACGCAGTTT
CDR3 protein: CASRLAGTDDTQF

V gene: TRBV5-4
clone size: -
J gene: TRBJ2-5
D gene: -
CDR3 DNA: TGTGCCAGCCACCGGGCTGGGGAGACCCAGTACTTC
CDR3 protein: CASHRAGETQYF

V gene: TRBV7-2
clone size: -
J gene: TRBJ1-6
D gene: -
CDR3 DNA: TGTGCCAGCAGCCATAGAGGCGCGGAACAGCATTACGTCCTCCACTTT
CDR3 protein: CASSHRGAEQHYVLHF

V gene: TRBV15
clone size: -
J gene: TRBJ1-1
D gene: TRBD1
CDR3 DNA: TGTGCCACCAGCAGTCTGACAGGGAGTTTAGCTTTCTTT
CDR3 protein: CATSSLTGSLAFF

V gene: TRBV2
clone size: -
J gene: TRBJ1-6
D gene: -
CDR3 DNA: TGTGCCAGCAGCGCCGAGAGCCCTGATCCGCAGTACTTT
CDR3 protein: CASSAESPDPQYF

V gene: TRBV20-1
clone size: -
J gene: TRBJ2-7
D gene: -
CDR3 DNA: TGCAGTGCTACCGTGAGCAATGACGGCGAGCAGTACTTC
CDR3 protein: CSATVSNDGEQYF

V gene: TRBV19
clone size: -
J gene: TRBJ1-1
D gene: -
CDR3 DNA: TGTGCCAGTAGCGTCACCGGGAGAAACACTGAAGCTCTCTTT
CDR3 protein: CASSVTGRNTEALF

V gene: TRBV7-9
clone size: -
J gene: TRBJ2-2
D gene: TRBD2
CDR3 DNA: TGTGCCAGTAGTATGGGGGGGGTAACCTACAGTGAGCTGTTTTTT
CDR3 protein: CASSMGGVTYSELFF

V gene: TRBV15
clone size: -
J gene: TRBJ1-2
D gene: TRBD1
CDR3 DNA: TGTGCCACCAGCAGGTGCAGGGGGCACTCGGTAGACTATGGCTACACCTTC
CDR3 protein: CATSRCRGHSVDYGYTF

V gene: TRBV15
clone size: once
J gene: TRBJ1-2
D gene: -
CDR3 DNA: TGTGCCACCAGCAAGCGGGGATCTAACTATGGCTACACCTTC
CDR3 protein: CATSKRGSNYGYTF

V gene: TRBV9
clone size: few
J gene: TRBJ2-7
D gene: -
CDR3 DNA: TGTGCCAGCAGCGCCTACGGCCGTAGCTCCTACGAGCAGTACTTC
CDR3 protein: CASSAYGRSSYEQYF

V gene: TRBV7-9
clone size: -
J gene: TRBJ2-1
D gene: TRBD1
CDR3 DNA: TGTGCCAGCTTCCGGGACAGGAGCGGGAATGAGCAGTTCTTC
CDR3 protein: CASFRDRSGNEQFF

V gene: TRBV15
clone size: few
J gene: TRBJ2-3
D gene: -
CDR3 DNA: TGTGCCAGCAGCGTCTCGAGAGGTCCAGATACCCAGTATTTC
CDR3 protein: CASSVSRGPDTQYF

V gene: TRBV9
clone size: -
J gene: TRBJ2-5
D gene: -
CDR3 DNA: TGTGCCACCAGCAGGGGGGACCGACAGGGAGGAAACAACTTC
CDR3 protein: CATSRGDRQGGNNF

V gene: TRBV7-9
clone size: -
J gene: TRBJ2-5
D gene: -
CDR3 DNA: TGTGCCAGCAGCTTAGCGCGCCTGGCGGATAAGACCCAGTACTTC
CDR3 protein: CASSLARLADKTQYF

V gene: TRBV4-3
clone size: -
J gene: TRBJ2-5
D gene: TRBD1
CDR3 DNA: TGCGCCAGCAGCAAACAGGGGGCTAGGGAGACCCAGTACTTC
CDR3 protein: CASSKQGARETQYF

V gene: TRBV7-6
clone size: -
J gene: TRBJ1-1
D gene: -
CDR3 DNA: TGTGCCAGCAGCTTAGGGGACACAAAAGACACTCAGGCCTTCTTT
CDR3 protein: CASSLGDTKDTQAFF

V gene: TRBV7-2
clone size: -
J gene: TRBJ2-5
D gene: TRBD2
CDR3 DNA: TGTGCCAGCAGCTTGGGAGGGGAGCCCGACTATCACTACTTC
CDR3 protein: CASSLGGEPDYHYF

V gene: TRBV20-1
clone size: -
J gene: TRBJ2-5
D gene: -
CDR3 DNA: TGCAGTGCTAGCACCGTTAGGACGGAGACCCAGTACTTC
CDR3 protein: CSASTVRTETQYF

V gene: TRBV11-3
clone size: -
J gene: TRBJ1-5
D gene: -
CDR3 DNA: TGTGCCAGCAGTTTAGGATTGAGTGGAGCCCAGCATTTT
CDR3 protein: CASSLGLSGAQHF